This TCR beta chain was recorded in a study of cytomegalovirus exposure and HLA in healthy donors. On this clone itself: What it recognizes is unknown.

The PCR employed 60 Vbeta primers together with 13 Jbeta primers. Clones were sequenced by immunoSEQ multiplex PCR, and TCRdb holds only the in-frame ones, with some missing. The sample has some 180,000 clones, 77% seen once. Broader study findings: Data from an earlier analysis indicated that most TCR beta V segments were productive either about 90% or about 30% of the time.

The CDR3 loop spans 12 amino acids. V shed 6 bases and J shed 4 bases, with 9 bases lying between them. CDR1 is SQVTM and CDR2 is ANQGSEA in the germline V gene. This receptor was taken from a woman in her sixties or seventies in good health and CMV-seropositive. V gene TRBV29-1 combines with J gene TRBJ1-4; D gene uncertain. Sequencing used PBMCs. This CDR3 is CSVSRYNEKLFF. CDR3 bases: TGCAGCGTGTCGCGGTATAATGAAAAACTGTTTTTT. The entire variable domain, with the rest obtained from reference TRBV29-1 and TRBJ1-4, is as follows: SAVISQKPSRDICQRGTSLTIQCQVDSQVTMMFWYRQQPGQSLTLIATANQGSEATYESGFVIDKFPISRPNLTFSTLTVSNMSPEDSSIYLCSVSRYNEKLFFGSGTQLSVL.